The rows below give T cell receptor beta chains drawn from one sample of a study of cytomegalovirus exposure and HLA in healthy donors. Sequenced by immunoSEQ multiplex PCR; TCRdb stores in-frame clones only, minus some. The sample shows about 150,000 clones, around 78% of them seen only once. The sample comprised PBMCs. All receptors derive from a man between 40 and 49 years old in good health and CMV-seronegative. The CDR3 runs from the conserved cysteine through the conserved F or W. The D gene is left open where the match is weak. Clone size, where shown, is once, few, many, or a class for clones that have expanded.

TRBD2 | TRBJ2-7 | 11 | TRBV5-4 | few | TGTGCCAGCAGCTTTCCGGGGAGGGGGTACTTC | CASSFPGRGYF
- | TRBJ1-2 | 12 | TRBV6-6 | few | TGTGCCAGCAGTTATTTAAACTATGGCTACACCTTC | CASSYLNYGYTF
- | TRBJ1-6 | 12 | TRBV7-9 | - | TGTGCCAGCAGCTTCTCGGCGGCACCCCTCCACTTT | CASSFSAAPLHF
TRBD1 | TRBJ1-6 | 13 | TRBV4-3 | - | TGCGCCAGCAGCCAAGATCACGGACAGGGCCTCCACTTT | CASSQDHGQGLHF
TRBD1 | TRBJ2-7 | 14 | TRBV19 | - | TGTGCCAGTAGTCCGGGACAGGGGGGGGACGAGCAGTACTTC | CASSPGQGGDEQYF
- | TRBJ2-1 | 14 | TRBV5-1 | - | TGCGCCAGCCGCCGGGAGACTCTCTACAATGAGCAGTTCTTC | CASRRETLYNEQFF
TRBD1 | TRBJ1-6 | 15 | TRBV6-5 | - | TGTGCCAGCAGTCCCGGGACAGGGCGTAATTCACCCCTCCACTTT | CASSPGTGRNSPLHF
TRBD2 | TRBJ2-1 | 16 | TRBV6-4 | - | TGTGCCAGCAGTGACCTAGCGGGGGGCTCCTACAATGAGCAGTTCTTC | CASSDLAGGSYNEQFF
TRBD2 | TRBJ2-5 | 16 | TRBV2 | - | TGTGCCAGCAGCCCAACCCAGACTAGCGGGAGGGGTGAGCAGTACTTC | CASSPTQTSGRGEQYF
- | TRBJ2-7 | 13 | TRBV6-6 | - | TGTGCCAGCAGTCCGGACAGCTCCTACGAGCAGTACTTC | CASSPDSSYEQYF
TRBD1 | TRBJ2-3 | 14 | TRBV2 | once | TGTGCCAGCGGGACAGGTCGGGGGACAGATACGCAGTATTTT | CASGTGRGTDTQYF
TRBD2 | TRBJ2-7 | 14 | TRBV7-2 | few | TGTGCCACCCAGGGGCTAGCGGGGATATACGAGCAGTACTTC | CATQGLAGIYEQYF
- | TRBJ2-6 | 13 | TRBV7-9 | - | TGTGCCAGCAGCCCTACTGGGGCCAACGTCCTGACTTTC | CASSPTGANVLTF
TRBD1 | TRBJ1-2 | 13 | TRBV27 | few | TGTGCCAGCAGTCTACAGGGGGACTATGGCTACACCTTC | CASSLQGDYGYTF
- | TRBJ1-4 | 15 | TRBV7-8 | - | TGTGCCAGCAGCGTGGGGGGTGCAACTAATGAAAAACTGTTTTTT | CASSVGGATNEKLFF
TRBD1 | TRBJ1-6 | 16 | TRBV7-9 | once | TGTGCCAGCAGCGGGACAGGGAGGAATTATAATTCACCCCTCCACTTT | CASSGTGRNYNSPLHF
- | TRBJ1-6 | 16 | TRBV6-5 | - | TGTGCCAGCAGTTGGTACTGGAGCTCCTATAATTCACCCCTCCACTTT | CASSWYWSSYNSPLHF
TRBD1 | TRBJ2-2 | 14 | TRBV30 | - | TGTGCCTGGAGTGTAGACAGGGGGACCGGGGAGCTGTTTTTT | CAWSVDRGTGELFF
TRBD1 | TRBJ2-7 | 15 | TRBV28 | - | TGTGCCAGCAGTTTACACCAGGGGGTTCCCTACGAGCAGTACTTC | CASSLHQGVPYEQYF
- | TRBJ1-1 | 12 | TRBV29-1 | few | TGCAGCGTTCCACAGGGACCCACTGAAGCTTTCTTT | CSVPQGPTEAFF
- | TRBJ1-1 | 15 | TRBV4-1 | - | TGCGCCAGCAGCCAAGACAGGGCGGCGAACACTGAAGCTTTCTTT | CASSQDRAANTEAFF
TRBD1 | TRBJ1-1 | 16 | TRBV12-5 | - | TGTGCTAGTGGTAACAACCAGGGGGAGCCGGTCACCGAAGCTTTCTTT | CASGNNQGEPVTEAFF